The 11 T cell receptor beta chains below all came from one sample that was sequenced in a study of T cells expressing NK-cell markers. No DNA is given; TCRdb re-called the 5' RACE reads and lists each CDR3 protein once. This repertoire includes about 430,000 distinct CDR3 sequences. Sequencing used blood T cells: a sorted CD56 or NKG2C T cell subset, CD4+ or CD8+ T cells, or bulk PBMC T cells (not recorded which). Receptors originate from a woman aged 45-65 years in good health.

This chain's CDR3 is CASSRTGRNTEAFF. The chain has TRBV5-6 and TRBJ1-1; TCRdb names TRBD1, which stays unverified in the absence of DNA. The CDR3 sequence is 14 residues long. Germline CDR1 and CDR2: SGHDT and YYEEEE.

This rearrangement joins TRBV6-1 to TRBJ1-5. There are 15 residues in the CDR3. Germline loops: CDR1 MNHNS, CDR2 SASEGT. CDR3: CASRRGGGNNQPQHF.

The CDR3: CASSQQQGYEQYF. The V call is TRBV11-2, the J call TRBJ2-7; TCRdb selects TRBD1, and the lack of DNA leaves this call unchecked. In germline, CDR1 is SGHAT, CDR2 FQNNGV. The CDR3 is 13 residues long.

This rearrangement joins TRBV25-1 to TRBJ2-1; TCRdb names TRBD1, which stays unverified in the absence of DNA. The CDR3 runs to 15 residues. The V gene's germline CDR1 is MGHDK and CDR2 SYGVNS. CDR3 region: CASPHPRPGWNEQFF.

This chain's CDR3 is CASRRGRSGSYNEQFF. The chain uses TRBV10-2 and TRBJ2-1; TCRdb's D call of TRBD2 is untestable without DNA. The germline CDR1 and CDR2 sequences are WSHSY and SAAADI. This CDR3 is built from 16 residues.

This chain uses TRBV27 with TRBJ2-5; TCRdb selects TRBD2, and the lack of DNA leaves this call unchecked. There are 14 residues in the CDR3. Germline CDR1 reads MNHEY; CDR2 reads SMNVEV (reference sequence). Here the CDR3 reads CASRRMSGLETQYF.

CDR3 amino acids: CASSRSRDHGELFF. This rearrangement joins TRBV3-1 to TRBJ2-2; as DNA is missing, the TRBD1 call by TCRdb cannot be tested. The CDR3 is 14 amino acids. The germline V gene has CDR1 LGHDT and CDR2 YNNKEL (reference sequence).

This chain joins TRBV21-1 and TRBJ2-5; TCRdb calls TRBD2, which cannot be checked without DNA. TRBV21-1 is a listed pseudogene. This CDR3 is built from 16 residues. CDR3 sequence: CASSNYGGKVQETQYF.

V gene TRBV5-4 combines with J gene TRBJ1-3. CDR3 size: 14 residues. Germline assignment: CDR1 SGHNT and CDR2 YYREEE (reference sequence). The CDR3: CASSLYSSGNTIYF.

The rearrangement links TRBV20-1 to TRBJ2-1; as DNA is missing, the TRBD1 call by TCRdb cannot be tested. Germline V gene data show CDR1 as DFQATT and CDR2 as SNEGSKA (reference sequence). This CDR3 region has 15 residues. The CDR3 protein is CSARDFGGYGNEQFF.

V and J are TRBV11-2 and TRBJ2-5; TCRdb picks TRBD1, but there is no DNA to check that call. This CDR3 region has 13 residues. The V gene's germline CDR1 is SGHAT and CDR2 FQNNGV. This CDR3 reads CASSWDVGETQYF.